This T cell receptor beta chain was retrieved from a study of blood T cell repertoires in COVID-19. As for the study in general: Samples taken during acute and convalescent COVID-19 were collected in the United States, Italy and Spain. The cDNA or gDNA used as material had been derived from T cells, B-cell-depleted T cells, or PBMCs.

The length of the CDR3 is 14 residues. CDR1 is MDHEN, CDR2 SYDVKM, per germline. V shed 7 bases and J shed 4 bases, with 17 bases lying between them. Original data processing: It was from reference gene primer amplification that nucleated cell counts were estimated. Assay used: immunoSEQ multiplex PCR; TCRdb lists only in-frame clones, some missing. V and J calls and clone size follow that table, whereas D and trimming were derived from the DNA. This sample has more than 250,000 clones, with 84% found just once. The V and J genes are TRBV28 and TRBJ2-7, with a tentative D call TRBD2 (5 bases). The specimen sequenced was peripheral blood. The source is a human donor in a cohort sampled during active COVID-19. The CDR3 protein is CASKYLVTGYEQYF. The DNA of the CDR3 is TGTGCCAGCAAATACTTAGTAACGGGGTACGAGCAGTACTTC.